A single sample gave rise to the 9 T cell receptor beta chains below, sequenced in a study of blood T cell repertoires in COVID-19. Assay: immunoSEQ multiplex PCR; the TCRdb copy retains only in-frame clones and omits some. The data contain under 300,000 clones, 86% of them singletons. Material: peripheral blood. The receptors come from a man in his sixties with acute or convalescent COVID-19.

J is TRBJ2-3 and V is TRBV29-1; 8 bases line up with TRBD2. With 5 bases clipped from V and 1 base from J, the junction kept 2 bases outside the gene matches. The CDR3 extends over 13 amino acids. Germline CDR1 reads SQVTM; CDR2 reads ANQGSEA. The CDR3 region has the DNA TGCAGCGTTCCTAGCGGGCGCACAGATACGCAGTATTTT. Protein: CSVPSGRTDTQYF.

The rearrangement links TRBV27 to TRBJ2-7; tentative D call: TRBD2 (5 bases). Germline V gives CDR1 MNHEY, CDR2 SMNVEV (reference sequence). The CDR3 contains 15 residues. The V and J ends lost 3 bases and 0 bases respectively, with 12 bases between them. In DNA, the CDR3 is TGTGCCAGCAGTTTGGAGGACGAGAGCTCCTACGAGCAGTACTTC. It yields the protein CASSLEDESSYEQYF.

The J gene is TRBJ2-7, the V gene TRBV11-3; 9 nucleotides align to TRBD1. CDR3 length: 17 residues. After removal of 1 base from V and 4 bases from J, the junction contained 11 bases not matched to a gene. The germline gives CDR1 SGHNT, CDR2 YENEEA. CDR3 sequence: CASSLAQWGQGSYEQYF. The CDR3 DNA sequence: TGTGCCAGCAGCTTAGCCCAGTGGGGACAGGGATCATACGAGCAGTACTTC.

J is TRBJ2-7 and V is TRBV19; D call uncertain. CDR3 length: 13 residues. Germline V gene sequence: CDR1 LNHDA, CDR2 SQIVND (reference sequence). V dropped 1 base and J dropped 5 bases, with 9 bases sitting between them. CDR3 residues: CASSIALRHEQYF. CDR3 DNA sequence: TGTGCCAGTAGTATAGCCTTGAGGCACGAGCAGTACTTC.

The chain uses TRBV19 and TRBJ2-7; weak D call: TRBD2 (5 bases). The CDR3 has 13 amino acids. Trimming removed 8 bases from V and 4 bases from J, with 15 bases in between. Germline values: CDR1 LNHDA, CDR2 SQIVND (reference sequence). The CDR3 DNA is TGTGCCAGTCGTCAGGCGGGTTCGTACGAGCAGTACTTC. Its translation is CASRQAGSYEQYF.

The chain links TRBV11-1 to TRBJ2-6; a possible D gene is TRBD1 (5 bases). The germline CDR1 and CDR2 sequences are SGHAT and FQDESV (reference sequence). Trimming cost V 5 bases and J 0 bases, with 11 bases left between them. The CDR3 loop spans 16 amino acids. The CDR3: CASSNQGFSGANVLTF. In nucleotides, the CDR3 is TGTGCCAGCAGCAACCAGGGTTTCTCTGGGGCCAACGTCCTGACTTTC.

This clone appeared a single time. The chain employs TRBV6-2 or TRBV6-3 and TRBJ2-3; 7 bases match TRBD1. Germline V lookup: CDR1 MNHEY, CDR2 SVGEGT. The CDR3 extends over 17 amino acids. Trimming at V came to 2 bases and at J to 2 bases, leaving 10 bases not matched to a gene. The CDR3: CASSYQFRTGFTDTQYF. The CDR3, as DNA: TGTGCCAGCAGTTACCAGTTCAGGACAGGATTCACAGATACGCAGTATTTT.

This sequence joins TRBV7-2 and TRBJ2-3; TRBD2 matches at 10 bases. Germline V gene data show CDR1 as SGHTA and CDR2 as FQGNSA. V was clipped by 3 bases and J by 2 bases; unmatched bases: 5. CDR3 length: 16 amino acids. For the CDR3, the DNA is TGTGCCAGCAGCTTGATACTAGCGGGAAACACAGATACGCAGTATTTT. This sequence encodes CASSLILAGNTDTQYF.

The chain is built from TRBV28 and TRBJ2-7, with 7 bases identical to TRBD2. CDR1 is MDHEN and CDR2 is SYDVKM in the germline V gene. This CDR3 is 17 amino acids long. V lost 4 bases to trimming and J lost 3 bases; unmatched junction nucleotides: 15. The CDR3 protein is CASSSPGPAGMIYEQYF. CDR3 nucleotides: TGTGCCAGCAGTTCGCCGGGCCCAGCGGGGATGATCTACGAGCAGTACTTC.